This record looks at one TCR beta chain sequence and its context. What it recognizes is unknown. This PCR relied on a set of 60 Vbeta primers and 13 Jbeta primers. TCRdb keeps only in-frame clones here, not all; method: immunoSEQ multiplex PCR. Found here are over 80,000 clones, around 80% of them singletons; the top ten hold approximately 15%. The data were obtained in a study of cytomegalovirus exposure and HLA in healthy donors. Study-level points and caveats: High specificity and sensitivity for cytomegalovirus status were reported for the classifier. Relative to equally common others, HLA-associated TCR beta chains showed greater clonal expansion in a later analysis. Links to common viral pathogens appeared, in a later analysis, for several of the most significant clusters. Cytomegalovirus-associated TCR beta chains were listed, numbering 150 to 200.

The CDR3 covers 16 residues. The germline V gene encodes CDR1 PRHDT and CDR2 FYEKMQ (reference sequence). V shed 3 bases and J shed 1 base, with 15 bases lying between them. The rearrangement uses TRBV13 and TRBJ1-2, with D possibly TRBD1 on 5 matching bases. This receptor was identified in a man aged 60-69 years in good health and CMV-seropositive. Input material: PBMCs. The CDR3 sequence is CASSLGRGRLNYGYTF. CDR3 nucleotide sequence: TGTGCCAGCAGCTTGGGACGGGGGAGACTTAACTATGGCTACACCTTC. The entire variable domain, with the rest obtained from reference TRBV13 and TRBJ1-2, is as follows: AAGVIQSPRHLIKEKRETATLKCYPIPRHDTVYWYQQGPGQDPQFLISFYEKMQSDKGSIPDRFSAQQFSDYHSELNMSSLELGDSALYFCASSLGRGRLNYGYTFGSGTRLTVV.